These 27 T cell receptor beta chains were sequenced from one sample in a study of beta chain features in type 1 diabetes. Expressed TCRB transcripts were sequenced because the entire RNA isolate underwent reverse transcription. Only in-frame clones appear in the TCRdb table, and some are missing; sequencing was by immunoSEQ multiplex PCR. The table lists roughly 450,000 clones, 14% of them singletons. The sample was naive CD4+ T cells from blood. These receptors originate from a man aged 25 to 40 in good health.

This clone was recorded only once. The V call is TRBV9, the J call TRBJ2-1; 9 bases are shared with TRBD2. Germline-derived CDR1 and CDR2 are SGDLS and YYNGEE. This CDR3 contains 15 residues. The junction had 5 bases not matched to a gene; V was cut back by 4 bases and J by 3 bases. CDR3 in DNA: TGTGCCAGCAGCCCTAGCGGGGACTTCTACAATGAGCAGTTCTTC. Its protein is CASSPSGDFYNEQFF.

The chain joins TRBV4-3 to TRBJ2-7, with D tentatively TRBD1 or TRBD2 (6 bases each). The CDR3 sequence is 14 residues long. V lost 1 base and J lost 6, with 13 bases in between. Germline CDR1 LGHNA, CDR2 YSLEER. CDR3 loop: CASSQVPGAGEQYF. Here the CDR3 DNA reads TGCGCCAGCAGCCAAGTCCCGGGGGCAGGCGAGCAGTACTTC.

This clone has only a few counts. This chain links TRBV7-2 with TRBJ2-1; a possible D gene is TRBD2 (6 bases). Germline CDR1 reads SGHTA; CDR2 reads FQGNSA. This CDR3 contains 16 residues. V dropped 1 base and J dropped 2 bases, with 12 bases sitting between them. The CDR3 loop is CASSLVSGLPYNEQFF. The CDR3 nucleotides are TGTGCCAGCAGCTTAGTCTCGGGACTCCCCTACAATGAGCAGTTCTTC. Based on the CDR3 plus reference TRBV7-2 and TRBJ2-1, the full variable domain is GAGVSQSPSNKVTEKGKDVELRCDPISGHTALYWYRQSLGQGLEFLIYFQGNSAPDKSGLPSDRFSAERTGGSVSTLTIQRTQQEDSAVYLCASSLVSGLPYNEQFFGPGTRLTVL.

CDR3 protein: CASMHQGVDGYTF. DNA of the CDR3: TGTGCCAGCATGCATCAGGGAGTTGACGGCTACACCTTC. The gene calls are TRBV7-9 and TRBJ1-2; possibly TRBD1 for D (5 bases). Germline-derived CDR1 and CDR2 are SEHNR and FQNEAQ (reference sequence). V gave up 7 bases and J gave up 8 bases, with 17 bases separating them. This CDR3 is 13 amino acids long.

This clone showed up just a few times. A read error may be the cause here, since a much bigger clone is one base away. Other nucleotide sequences from this sample produce the same CDR3. The V call is TRBV7-2, the J call TRBJ2-3; the D is unclear. The CDR3 sequence is 11 residues long. Deletions cut 3 bases from V and 4 bases from J, with 2 bases between. Germline loops: CDR1 SGHTA, CDR2 FQGNSA. The CDR3 is CASSLADTQYF. The DNA of the CDR3 is TGTGCCAGCAGCTTGGCAGATACGCAGTATTTT.

The chain is built from TRBV15 and TRBJ2-1; D is unresolved. Deletions cut 3 bases from V and 0 bases from J, with 12 bases between. This CDR3 comprises 16 residues. CDR1 and CDR2 from the germline V gene are LNHNV and YYDKDF (reference sequence). CDR3 nucleotide sequence: TGTGCCACCAGCAGGGAATCCGCAAGCTCCTACAATGAGCAGTTCTTC. Protein: CATSRESASSYNEQFF. Drawing the rest from reference TRBV15 and TRBJ2-1, the complete variable domain is DAMVIQNPRYQVTQFGKPVTLSCSQTLNHNVMYWYQQKSSQAPKLLFHYYDKDFNNEADTPDNFQSRRPNTSFCFLDIRSPGLGDTAMYLCATSRESASSYNEQFFGPGTRLTVL.

This chain uses TRBV30 with TRBJ1-2; TRBD1 agrees at 7 bases. The CDR3 runs 13 residues. Germline V gene sequence: CDR1 GTSNPN, CDR2 SVGIG (reference sequence). V was clipped by 4 bases and J by 3 bases; unmatched bases: 5. For the CDR3, the DNA is TGTGCCTGGACCTTCACAGGGGACTATGGCTACACCTTC. Residues: CAWTFTGDYGYTF.

V gene TRBV7-6 combines with J gene TRBJ1-2, with TRBD1 matching 10 bases. Trimming at V came to 5 bases and at J to 8 bases, leaving 11 bases not matched to a gene. CDR3 length: 15 residues. CDR1 and CDR2 (germline): SGHVS, FNYEAQ. The CDR3 coding sequence is TGTGCCAGCAGCCCACCCGGGACAGGGGTTTTGGGCTACACCTTC. This translates into CASSPPGTGVLGYTF.

V usage is TRBV13 and J usage is TRBJ2-1; 9 bases agree with TRBD1. V gave up 4 bases and J gave up 4 bases; unmatched junction bases: 5. CDR1 is PRHDT and CDR2 is FYEKMQ in the germline V gene (reference sequence). This CDR3 is 15 amino acids long. The CDR3 region is CASSWGQGQYNEQFF. CDR3 DNA: TGTGCCAGCAGCTGGGGACAGGGACAGTACAATGAGCAGTTCTTC.

In its sample, this clone was seen a few times. The CDR3 coding sequence is TGTGCCAGCTCCGGGAGCCAGAACACTGAAGCTTTCTTT. It yields the protein CASSGSQNTEAFF. J is TRBJ1-1 and V is TRBV6-6, with no clear D. The CDR3 has 13 amino acids. V was clipped by 8 bases and J by 1 base, with 11 bases between them. Germline V gives CDR1 MNHNY, CDR2 SVGAGI (reference sequence).

This clone was observed a handful of times. The V gene is TRBV28, the J gene TRBJ2-7; TRBD2 matches 8 bases. Germline V gives CDR1 MDHEN, CDR2 SYDVKM. CDR3 length: 14 residues. V gave up 5 bases and J gave up 6 bases; unmatched junction bases: 9. The CDR3 loop is CASSTSGGPPEQYV. The CDR3 DNA sequence: TGTGCCAGCAGTACCTCGGGAGGGCCTCCCGAGCAGTACGTC.

About this clone: Other nucleotide sequences from this sample produce the same CDR3. The chain links TRBV6-5 to TRBJ2-2; D remains unclear. V shed 5 bases and J shed 5 bases, with 3 bases lying between them. The CDR3 is 11 residues long. Per the germline V gene, CDR1 is MNHEY and CDR2 is SVGAGI. The CDR3 sequence is CASSTTGELFF. The CDR3 DNA reads TGTGCCAGCAGTACGACCGGGGAGCTGTTTTTT.

The chain is built from TRBV7-9 and TRBJ1-1; D unresolved. Trimming pared 1 base from V and 1 base from J, leaving 10 bases between. Germline V gene lookup returns CDR1 SEHNR and CDR2 FQNEAQ (reference sequence). CDR3 size: 15 residues. CDR3 loop: CASSLDQARNTEAFF. CDR3 nucleotide sequence: TGTGCCAGCAGCTTAGATCAGGCCCGGAACACTGAAGCTTTCTTT.

The V call is TRBV11-2, the J call TRBJ2-1; the D is unclear. The CDR3 consists of 12 residues. Deletions cut 2 bases from V and 6 bases from J, with 5 bases between. The germline V gene encodes CDR1 SGHAT and CDR2 FQNNGV. In DNA form, the CDR3 reads TGTGCCAGCAGCTTAACTCTCAATGAGCAGTTCTTC. Translating it yields CASSLTLNEQFF. Combining the CDR3 with reference TRBV11-2 and TRBJ2-1 gives the whole variable domain EAGVAQSPRYKIIEKRQSVAFWCNPISGHATLYWYQQILGQGPKLLIQFQNNGVVDDSQLPKDRFSAERLKGVDSTLKIQPAKLEDSAVYLCASSLTLNEQFFGPGTRLTVL.

V and J are TRBV25-1 and TRBJ1-2; no firm D call. The germline V gene encodes CDR1 MGHDK and CDR2 SYGVNS. The CDR3 covers 11 residues. V gave up 3 bases and J gave up 8 bases, with 7 bases separating them. The CDR3, as DNA: TGTGCCAGCAGTGACGGGTGGGGCTACACCTTC. Its translation: CASSDGWGYTF.

This CDR3 is CASSYTPGQGVSPLHF. The CDR3 nucleotides read TGTGCCAGCAGTTACACCCCGGGACAGGGTGTCTCACCCCTCCACTTT. This rearrangement joins TRBV6-5 to TRBJ1-6; 9 bases agree with TRBD1. Trimming at V came to 2 bases and at J to 10 bases, leaving 9 bases not matched to a gene. CDR3 length: 16 amino acids. Germline-derived CDR1 and CDR2 are MNHEY and SVGAGI.

The genes are TRBV4-1 and TRBJ2-3; 9 bases match TRBD2. Germline values: CDR1 MGHRA, CDR2 YSYEKL. J lost 6 bases, V lost 1 base, and 8 bases had no gene match. This CDR3 is built from 16 residues. In DNA form, the CDR3 reads TGCGCCAGCAGCCAAGGTAGCGGGAGTCGTGCGGATACGCAGTATTTT. Its translation: CASSQGSGSRADTQYF.

In this sample, this clone turned up a few times. The rearrangement links TRBV5-6 to TRBJ2-7, with 9 bases fitting TRBD2. The CDR3 spans 13 residues. CDR1 and CDR2 (germline): SGHDT, YYEEEE. V lost 7 bases, J lost 1 base, and 3 bases stayed unmatched. The CDR3 DNA sequence: TGTGCCAGCGGTAGCGGGGGATCCTACGAGCAGTACTTC. Amino acids: CASGSGGSYEQYF.

This clone has a handful of counts. The rearrangement links TRBV9 to TRBJ1-4, with 9 nucleotides matching TRBD1. The CDR3 contains 15 residues. The trim removed 3 bases at V and 6 bases at J, leaving 6 bases unmatched. The germline V gene encodes CDR1 SGDLS and CDR2 YYNGEE. CDR3 sequence: CASSARDRADEKLFF. The CDR3, as DNA: TGTGCCAGCAGCGCCAGGGACAGGGCGGATGAAAAACTGTTTTTT.

This clone was seen a handful of times. The rearrangement joins TRBV4-1 to TRBJ2-5; 8 bases are a match to TRBD1. The CDR3 runs to 15 residues. V was pared by 4 bases and J by 2 bases, with 6 bases of the junction left unmatched. CDR1 is MGHRA, CDR2 YSYEKL, per germline. CDR3 residues: CASSPRGQEQETQYF. The CDR3 DNA reads TGCGCCAGCAGCCCCAGGGGACAGGAACAAGAGACCCAGTACTTC.

The chain couples TRBV30 to TRBJ1-6; D uncertain. The CDR3 contains 11 residues. Germline assignment: CDR1 GTSNPN and CDR2 SVGIG (reference sequence). With 1 base removed from V and 9 bases from J, the gap between germline ends came to 4 bases. The CDR3 DNA sequence: TGTGCCTGGAGTGCTATTTCACCCCTCCACTTT. It translates to CAWSAISPLHF.

This clone turned up a few times. The rearrangement uses TRBV7-6 and TRBJ1-4, with TRBD1 matching 8 bases. Germline V lookup: CDR1 SGHVS, CDR2 FNYEAQ. CDR3 size: 15 residues. Germline trimming cut 4 bases from V and 3 bases from J; bases unmatched to any gene: 4. The CDR3 DNA sequence: TGTGCCAGCAGCTCGTCACAGGGGGCTAATGAAAAACTGTTTTTT. It specifies CASSSSQGANEKLFF.

The chain has TRBV19 and TRBJ2-1, with 8 bases matching TRBD2. Germline V CDR1 and CDR2: LNHDA, SQIVND (reference sequence). V shed 10 bases, J shed 0 bases, and the junction held 8 bases outside the gene matches. There are 15 residues in the CDR3. CDR3 loop: CATSYSGNSYNEQFF. The CDR3 DNA reads as TGTGCCACCTCTTATAGCGGGAACTCCTACAATGAGCAGTTCTTC.

This clone turned up a few times. The rearrangement uses TRBV9 and TRBJ2-4; possibly TRBD2 for D (5 bases). Trimming pared 4 bases from V and 3 bases from J, leaving 11 bases between. This CDR3 is built from 14 residues. CDR1 is SGDLS and CDR2 is YYNGEE in the germline V gene. CDR3 sequence (DNA): TGTGCCAGCAGCTCCGGGGTCGTCAAAAACATTCAGTACTTC. Residues: CASSSGVVKNIQYF.

This clone was observed a few times. This chain uses TRBV19 with TRBJ2-5; D is perhaps TRBD2 (6 bases). Germline V lookup: CDR1 LNHDA, CDR2 SQIVND (reference sequence). The V end was cut by 7 bases, the J end by 4 bases, with 13 bases between. The CDR3 totals 13 residues. CDR3 DNA sequence: TGTGCCAGTACCATGTCCGGGGGAGAGACCCAGTACTTC. Its protein product is CASTMSGGETQYF.

A few counts support this clone. The chain is built from TRBV6-6 and TRBJ2-1, with 9 bases fitting TRBD1. Per germline, CDR1 MNHNY and CDR2 SVGAGI (reference sequence). The ends lost 2 bases at V and 4 bases at J; junction bases unmatched: 6. This CDR3 is built from 16 residues. The CDR3 DNA reads TGTGCCAGCAGTTACCCAACCGGGACAGGGTACAATGAGCAGTTCTTC. Translating it yields CASSYPTGTGYNEQFF.

This clone was recorded a few times. The chain joins TRBV11-2 to TRBJ2-7; the D is unclear. V was shortened by 5 bases and J by 8 bases, with 10 bases between the two germline ends. The CDR3 is made up of 11 amino acids. The germline V gene encodes CDR1 SGHAT and CDR2 FQNNGV. The CDR3 region is CASSQAFQQYV. For the CDR3, the DNA is TGTGCCAGCAGCCAGGCGTTCCAGCAGTACGTC.